A selection of T cell receptor beta chains follows, all from one sample in a study of PD-1 blockade in classical Hodgkin lymphoma. Measured with immunoSEQ multiplex PCR; TCRdb has only the in-frame clones, and not every one. This table holds roughly 140,000 clones, about 78% found once. Specimen: peripheral blood mononuclear cells (PBMCs), collected before the second cycle of nivolumab. These receptors were obtained from a human donor with classical Hodgkin lymphoma. CDR3s include the opening cysteine and the closing phenylalanine or tryptophan. D genes are given only for firm matches. Clone size is given for some rows only: seen once, a few or many times, or a class if the clone is expanded.

CDR3 DNA: TGTGCCAGCAGTTTATGGGACAGGGGAAGAGCTTTCTTT
CDR3 protein: CASSLWDRGRAFF
clone size: few
V gene: TRBV28
D gene: TRBD1
J gene: TRBJ1-1

CDR3 DNA: TGTGCCAGCAGTTTGAACTATCAGCCCCAGCATTTT
CDR3 protein: CASSLNYQPQHF
clone size: .
V gene: TRBV28
D gene: .
J gene: TRBJ1-5

CDR3 DNA: TGTGCCAGCAGCTTGGGGGGGGCCACCTACAATGAGCAGTTCTTC
CDR3 protein: CASSLGGATYNEQFF
clone size: .
V gene: TRBV5-4
D gene: .
J gene: TRBJ2-1

CDR3 DNA: TGTGCCAGCAGAGACAGGAACACTGAAGCTTTCTTT
CDR3 protein: CASRDRNTEAFF
clone size: few
V gene: TRBV5-6
D gene: .
J gene: TRBJ1-1

CDR3 DNA: TGTGCCAGCAGCCGCACCTCGGGCGGGGGCGAGGTGAATGAGCAGTTCTTC
CDR3 protein: CASSRTSGGGEVNEQFF
clone size: .
V gene: TRBV7-2
D gene: .
J gene: TRBJ2-1

CDR3 DNA: TGTGCCAGCAGCTTAAGGCAGGGTGGTAATGAGCAGTTCTTC
CDR3 protein: CASSLRQGGNEQFF
clone size: .
V gene: TRBV7-7
D gene: .
J gene: TRBJ2-1

CDR3 DNA: TGTGCCATCAGTGGGGGAGTCGGTCAGCCCCAGCATTTT
CDR3 protein: CAISGGVGQPQHF
clone size: .
V gene: TRBV10-3
D gene: .
J gene: TRBJ1-5

CDR3 DNA: TGCAGCGTTGAAGATCGGACCCTAATGAAAAACATTCAGTACTTC
CDR3 protein: CSVEDRTLMKNIQYF
clone size: .
V gene: TRBV29-1
D gene: .
J gene: TRBJ2-4

CDR3 DNA: TGCGCCAGCGGTAATAGCGGGGGGTTCACCGGGGAGCTGTTTTTT
CDR3 protein: CASGNSGGFTGELFF
clone size: .
V gene: TRBV10-2
D gene: TRBD2
J gene: TRBJ2-2

CDR3 DNA: TGTGCCAGCTCACCTCGCTCGGGGGGCGCGGGGAATGAGCAGTTCTTC
CDR3 protein: CASSPRSGGAGNEQFF
clone size: .
V gene: TRBV18
D gene: .
J gene: TRBJ2-1

CDR3 DNA: TGTGCCAGCAGTGACGGCAGCTGGAACATTCAGTACTTC
CDR3 protein: CASSDGSWNIQYF
clone size: .
V gene: TRBV2
D gene: .
J gene: TRBJ2-4

CDR3 DNA: TGTGCCAGCAGCAGGGAGTGGGGGGCCCTAGGCTATGGCTACACCTTC
CDR3 protein: CASSREWGALGYGYTF
clone size: .
V gene: TRBV21-1
D gene: .
J gene: TRBJ1-2

CDR3 DNA: TGTGCCAGCAGCTTCGGGGCCCGATACGAGCAGTACTTC
CDR3 protein: CASSFGARYEQYF
clone size: .
V gene: TRBV11-3
D gene: .
J gene: TRBJ2-7

CDR3 DNA: TGTGCCAGCAGTTTCGGAGTCCAGTCCAGCGGTAAAGAGACCCAGTACTTC
CDR3 protein: CASSFGVQSSGKETQYF
clone size: few
V gene: TRBV28
D gene: .
J gene: TRBJ2-5

CDR3 DNA: TGTGCCAGCAGCACCCGGTTCGGGACAGGGGACGAAAAACTGTTTTTT
CDR3 protein: CASSTRFGTGDEKLFF
clone size: once
V gene: TRBV21-1
D gene: .
J gene: TRBJ1-4

CDR3 DNA: TGTGCCTGGAGTTTGAACAGTCAATTCTATGGCTACACCTTC
CDR3 protein: CAWSLNSQFYGYTF
clone size: .
V gene: TRBV30
D gene: .
J gene: TRBJ1-2

CDR3 DNA: TGTGCCAGCAGCTCATATAGAGGTCAGCCCCAGCATTTT
CDR3 protein: CASSSYRGQPQHF
clone size: .
V gene: TRBV6-5
D gene: .
J gene: TRBJ1-5

CDR3 DNA: TGTGCCAGCAGCTTGGCACCGTACGAGCAGTACTTC
CDR3 protein: CASSLAPYEQYF
clone size: .
V gene: TRBV5-4
D gene: .
J gene: TRBJ2-7

CDR3 DNA: TGTGCCAGCAGTTCGGGCGTGGGGCCCCCCCTCTCCTACAATGAGCAGTTCTTC
CDR3 protein: CASSSGVGPPLSYNEQFF
clone size: .
V gene: TRBV11-2
D gene: .
J gene: TRBJ2-1

CDR3 DNA: TGCGCCAGCAGCTTGAGGGGACCTTCGACAGATACGCAGTATTTT
CDR3 protein: CASSLRGPSTDTQYF
clone size: .
V gene: TRBV5-1
D gene: .
J gene: TRBJ2-3

CDR3 DNA: TGCAGCGTCTCGGGTTACGTCACTGAAGCTTTCTTT
CDR3 protein: CSVSGYVTEAFF
clone size: .
V gene: TRBV29-1
D gene: .
J gene: TRBJ1-1

CDR3 DNA: TGTGCCAGCAGCCCAAGGACAGGGGTTAACTATGGCTACACCTTC
CDR3 protein: CASSPRTGVNYGYTF
clone size: .
V gene: TRBV7-9
D gene: TRBD1
J gene: TRBJ1-2

CDR3 DNA: TGTGCCATCAAGGCTAGCGGGGGGAGCACAGATACGCAGTATTTT
CDR3 protein: CAIKASGGSTDTQYF
clone size: .
V gene: TRBV10-3
D gene: TRBD2
J gene: TRBJ2-3

CDR3 DNA: TGTGCAAGTCGCGGTGAAGGGGGCAACTATGGCTACACCTTC
CDR3 protein: CASRGEGGNYGYTF
clone size: .
V gene: TRBV12-2
D gene: .
J gene: TRBJ1-2

CDR3 DNA: TGTGCCAGCAGTTTCCCCGGACTTACAGATACGCAGTATTTT
CDR3 protein: CASSFPGLTDTQYF
clone size: .
V gene: TRBV27
D gene: .
J gene: TRBJ2-3

CDR3 DNA: TGTGCCAGCAGCTTGGTGGGTGGGACAGGGCTCTATGGCTACACCTTC
CDR3 protein: CASSLVGGTGLYGYTF
clone size: .
V gene: TRBV5-5
D gene: TRBD1
J gene: TRBJ1-2

CDR3 DNA: TGTGCCAGCAGATCAGATTGGGGGCCTTTCTATGGCTACACCTTC
CDR3 protein: CASRSDWGPFYGYTF
clone size: .
V gene: TRBV7-2
D gene: .
J gene: TRBJ1-2

CDR3 DNA: TGTGCCAGCAGCTTGGGAGCGGCGCGGAACACCGGGGAGCTGTTTTTT
CDR3 protein: CASSLGAARNTGELFF
clone size: .
V gene: TRBV11-3
D gene: .
J gene: TRBJ2-2

CDR3 DNA: TGCGCCAGCAGTGCGACAGCCTACGAGCAGTACTTC
CDR3 protein: CASSATAYEQYF
clone size: .
V gene: TRBV5-1
D gene: .
J gene: TRBJ2-7

CDR3 DNA: TGTGCCAGCAGTCCTCGCCCACAGGGCTATGGCTACACCTTC
CDR3 protein: CASSPRPQGYGYTF
clone size: .
V gene: TRBV27
D gene: .
J gene: TRBJ1-2

CDR3 DNA: TGTGCCAGCAGCTTAGGGGGACAGGATGGCTACACCTTC
CDR3 protein: CASSLGGQDGYTF
clone size: .
V gene: TRBV7-9
D gene: TRBD1
J gene: TRBJ1-2

CDR3 DNA: TGTGCCAGCAGTTTACAAACTAACTATGGCTACACCTTC
CDR3 protein: CASSLQTNYGYTF
clone size: .
V gene: TRBV6-6
D gene: .
J gene: TRBJ1-2

CDR3 DNA: TGTGCCAGTAGTAGTGGACCGACCTACGAGCAGTACTTC
CDR3 protein: CASSSGPTYEQYF
clone size: once
V gene: TRBV19
D gene: .
J gene: TRBJ2-7

CDR3 DNA: TGTGCCAGCAGCCCCCAGACAGCGAACACTGAAGCTTTCTTT
CDR3 protein: CASSPQTANTEAFF
clone size: .
V gene: TRBV7-9
D gene: .
J gene: TRBJ1-1

CDR3 DNA: TGTGCCAGCATGCCCGGGACTAGCGAGGCCGAGCAGTACTTC
CDR3 protein: CASMPGTSEAEQYF
clone size: .
V gene: TRBV27
D gene: TRBD2
J gene: TRBJ2-7

CDR3 DNA: TGTGCCAGTAGCTACAGCCCTCCAGGGGGATCGTACAATGAGCAGTTCTTC
CDR3 protein: CASSYSPPGGSYNEQFF
clone size: .
V gene: TRBV19
D gene: TRBD1
J gene: TRBJ2-1

CDR3 DNA: TGTGCCAGCAGCTGGGACAGGGGATCAGAGCAGTTCTTC
CDR3 protein: CASSWDRGSEQFF
clone size: .
V gene: TRBV5-6
D gene: TRBD1
J gene: TRBJ2-1

CDR3 DNA: TGTGCCAGCAGTTTAAACCTACTGCCCCAGCATTTT
CDR3 protein: CASSLNLLPQHF
clone size: .
V gene: TRBV28
D gene: .
J gene: TRBJ1-5

CDR3 DNA: TGTGCCAGCAGTTTAAGGACTGAAGCTTTCTTT
CDR3 protein: CASSLRTEAFF
clone size: .
V gene: TRBV28
D gene: .
J gene: TRBJ1-1

CDR3 DNA: TGTGCCAGCAGCTTAAGGGGAAGACGAAACACCATATATTTT
CDR3 protein: CASSLRGRRNTIYF
clone size: .
V gene: TRBV7-2
D gene: .
J gene: TRBJ1-3

CDR3 DNA: TGTGCCAGCAGCTATACAGAGGGAACATACAATGAGCAGTTCTTC
CDR3 protein: CASSYTEGTYNEQFF
clone size: .
V gene: TRBV11-1
D gene: .
J gene: TRBJ2-1

CDR3 DNA: TGTGCTAGTGGTTTCGGGCAAGGATACTATGGCTACACCTTC
CDR3 protein: CASGFGQGYYGYTF
clone size: .
V gene: TRBV12-5
D gene: .
J gene: TRBJ1-2

CDR3 DNA: TGTGCCAGCAGTTCCTCCGGGACAGCCTACGAGCAGTACTTC
CDR3 protein: CASSSSGTAYEQYF
clone size: .
V gene: TRBV28
D gene: TRBD1
J gene: TRBJ2-7

CDR3 DNA: TGTGCCAGTAGTAGAATTTATAGCAATCAGCCCCAGCATTTT
CDR3 protein: CASSRIYSNQPQHF
clone size: .
V gene: TRBV19
D gene: .
J gene: TRBJ1-5

CDR3 DNA: TGTGCCAGTCAGGGGGACTACACTGAAGCTTTCTTT
CDR3 protein: CASQGDYTEAFF
clone size: .
V gene: TRBV19
D gene: TRBD1
J gene: TRBJ1-1

CDR3 DNA: TGTGCCAGCAGCTTAGCCAAAATTTTGACGGTGTCTGGGGCCAACGTCCTGACTTTC
CDR3 protein: CASSLAKILTVSGANVLTF
clone size: .
V gene: TRBV7-9
D gene: .
J gene: TRBJ2-6

CDR3 DNA: TGTGCCAGCAGCTCAAACGGTCGGGGGGGTCGCTCCTACAATGAGCAGTTCTTC
CDR3 protein: CASSSNGRGGRSYNEQFF
clone size: once
V gene: TRBV7-2
D gene: TRBD2
J gene: TRBJ2-1

CDR3 DNA: TGTGCCAGCAGCTGGCTCCAGGGAGGCGAGCAGTACTTC
CDR3 protein: CASSWLQGGEQYF
clone size: .
V gene: TRBV5-5
D gene: .
J gene: TRBJ2-7

CDR3 DNA: TGTGCCAGCAGCTTCGAGGTCCTAACTGAAGCTTTCTTT
CDR3 protein: CASSFEVLTEAFF
clone size: .
V gene: TRBV7-9
D gene: .
J gene: TRBJ1-1

CDR3 DNA: TGCGCCAGCAGCCGACCGGGCGGGGGAGGGTCTGAAGCTTTCTTT
CDR3 protein: CASSRPGGGGSEAFF
clone size: .
V gene: TRBV5-1
D gene: .
J gene: TRBJ1-1

CDR3 DNA: TGTGCCTCAACTCGCGTTTTGGACATCACTAACTATGGCTACACCTTC
CDR3 protein: CASTRVLDITNYGYTF
clone size: .
V gene: TRBV30
D gene: .
J gene: TRBJ1-2

CDR3 DNA: TGTGCCAGCAGTCCCGGGACTAGCGGGGGAGGTACGCAGTATTTT
CDR3 protein: CASSPGTSGGGTQYF
clone size: few
V gene: TRBV5-4
D gene: TRBD2
J gene: TRBJ2-3

CDR3 DNA: TGTGCCAGCAGTGAATGGGGTGCAACTAATGAAAAACTGTTTTTT
CDR3 protein: CASSEWGATNEKLFF
clone size: .
V gene: TRBV2
D gene: .
J gene: TRBJ1-4

CDR3 DNA: TGTGCCAGTTCACGACAGGGCAGTTACAATGAGCAGTTCTTC
CDR3 protein: CASSRQGSYNEQFF
clone size: .
V gene: TRBV19
D gene: TRBD1
J gene: TRBJ2-1

CDR3 DNA: TGTGCCAGCAGTGAGACAGGGCCCTACGAGCAGTACTTC
CDR3 protein: CASSETGPYEQYF
clone size: .
V gene: TRBV28
D gene: TRBD1
J gene: TRBJ2-7

CDR3 DNA: TGCGCCAGCAGTCAATTCCGACAGCCCCAGCATTTT
CDR3 protein: CASSQFRQPQHF
clone size: .
V gene: TRBV23-1
D gene: .
J gene: TRBJ1-5

CDR3 DNA: TGTGCCAGCAGTCGGTCAGAGAATCAGCCCCAGCATTTT
CDR3 protein: CASSRSENQPQHF
clone size: .
V gene: TRBV6-6
D gene: .
J gene: TRBJ1-5